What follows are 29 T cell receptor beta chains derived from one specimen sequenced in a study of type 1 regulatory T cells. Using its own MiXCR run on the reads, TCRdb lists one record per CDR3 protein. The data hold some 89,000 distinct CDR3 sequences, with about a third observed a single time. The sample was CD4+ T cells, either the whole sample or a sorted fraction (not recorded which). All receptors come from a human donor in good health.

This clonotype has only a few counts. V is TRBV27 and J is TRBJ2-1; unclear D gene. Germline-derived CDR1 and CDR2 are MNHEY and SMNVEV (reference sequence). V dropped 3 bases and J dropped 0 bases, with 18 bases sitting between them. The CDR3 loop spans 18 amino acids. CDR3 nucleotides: TGTGCCAGCAGTTTCAATCGTCGCGTTCTGAGCTCCTACAATGAGCAGTTCTTC. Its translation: CASSFNRRVLSSYNEQFF.

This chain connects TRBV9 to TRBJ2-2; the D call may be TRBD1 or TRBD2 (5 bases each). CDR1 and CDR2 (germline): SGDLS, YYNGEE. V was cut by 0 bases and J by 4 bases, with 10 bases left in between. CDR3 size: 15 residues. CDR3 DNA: TGTGCCAGCAGCGTAGGGGGGTCCCTCACCGGGGAGCTGTTTTTT. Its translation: CASSVGGSLTGELFF.

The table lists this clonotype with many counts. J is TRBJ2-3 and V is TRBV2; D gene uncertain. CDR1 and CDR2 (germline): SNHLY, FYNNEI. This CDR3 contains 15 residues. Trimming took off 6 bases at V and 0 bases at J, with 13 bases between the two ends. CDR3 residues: CASSDIRASTDTQYF. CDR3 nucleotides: TGTGCCAGCAGCGACATTCGGGCTAGCACAGATACGCAGTATTTT.

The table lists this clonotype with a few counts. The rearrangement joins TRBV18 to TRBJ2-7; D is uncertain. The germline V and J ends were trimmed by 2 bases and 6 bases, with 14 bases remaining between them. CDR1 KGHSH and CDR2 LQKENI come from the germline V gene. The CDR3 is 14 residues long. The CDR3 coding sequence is TGTGCCAGCTCACCAGTATTGCCAAATGGCGAGCAGTACTTC. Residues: CASSPVLPNGEQYF.

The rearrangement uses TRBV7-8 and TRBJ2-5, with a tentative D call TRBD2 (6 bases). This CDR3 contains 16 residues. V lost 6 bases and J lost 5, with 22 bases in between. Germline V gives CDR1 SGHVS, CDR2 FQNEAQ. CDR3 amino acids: CASRATAFGAGETQYF. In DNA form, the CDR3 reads TGTGCCAGCAGGGCCACGGCGTTCGGTGCGGGGGAGACCCAGTACTTC.

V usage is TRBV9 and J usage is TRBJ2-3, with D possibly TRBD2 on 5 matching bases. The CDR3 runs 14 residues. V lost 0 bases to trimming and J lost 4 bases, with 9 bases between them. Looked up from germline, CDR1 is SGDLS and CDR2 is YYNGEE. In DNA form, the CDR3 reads TGTGCCAGCAGCGTAGTTCTGGGAGCAGATACGCAGTATTTT. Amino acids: CASSVVLGADTQYF.

The chain's CDR3 is CASSAGQTSTDTQYF. CDR3 sequence (DNA): TGCGCCAGCAGCGCGGGACAGACTAGCACAGATACGCAGTATTTT. V is TRBV5-1 and J is TRBJ2-3; tentative D call: TRBD1 (7 bases). Germline values: CDR1 SGHRS, CDR2 YFSETQ. CDR3 length: 15 amino acids. Trimming shortened V by 4 bases and J by 0 bases, and 12 bases separated the two germline ends.

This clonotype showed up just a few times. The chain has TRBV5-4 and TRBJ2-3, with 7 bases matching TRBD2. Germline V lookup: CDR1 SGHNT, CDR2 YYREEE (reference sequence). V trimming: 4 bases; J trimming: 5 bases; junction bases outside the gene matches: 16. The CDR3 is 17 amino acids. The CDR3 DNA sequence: TGTGCCAGCAGCCCTCCTTACGGGGGAGGGCCGTTAGATACGCAGTATTTT. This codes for CASSPPYGGGPLDTQYF.

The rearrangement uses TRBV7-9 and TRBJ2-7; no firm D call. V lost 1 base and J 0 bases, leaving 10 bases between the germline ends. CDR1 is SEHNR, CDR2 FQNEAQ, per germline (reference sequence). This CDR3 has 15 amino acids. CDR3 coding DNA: TGTGCCAGCAGCTTAGTTTCGGCGGCCTCCTACGAGCAGTACTTC. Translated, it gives CASSLVSAASYEQYF.

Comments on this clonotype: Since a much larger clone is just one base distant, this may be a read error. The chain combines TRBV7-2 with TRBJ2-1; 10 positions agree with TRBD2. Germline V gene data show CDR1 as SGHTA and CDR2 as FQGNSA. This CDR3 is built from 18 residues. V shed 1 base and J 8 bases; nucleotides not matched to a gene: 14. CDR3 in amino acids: CASSLVPGPAGGRDEQFF. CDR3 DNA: TGTGCCAGCAGCTTAGTCCCGGGACCAGCGGGAGGGCGGGATGAGCAGTTCTTC.

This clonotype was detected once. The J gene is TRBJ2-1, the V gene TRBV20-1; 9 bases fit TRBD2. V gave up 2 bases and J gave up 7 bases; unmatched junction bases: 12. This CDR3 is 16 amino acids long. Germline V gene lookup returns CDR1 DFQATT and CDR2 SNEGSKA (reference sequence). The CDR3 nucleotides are TGCAGTGCTAGACGATGGGGCGGGAGGGCCGGTAATGAGCAGTTCTTC. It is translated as CSARRWGGRAGNEQFF.

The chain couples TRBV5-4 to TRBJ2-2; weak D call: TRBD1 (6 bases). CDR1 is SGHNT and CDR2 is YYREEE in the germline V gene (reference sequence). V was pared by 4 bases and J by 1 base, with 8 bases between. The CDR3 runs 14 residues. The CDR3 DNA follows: TGTGCCAGCAGCGAGACAGGGAACACCGGGGAGCTGTTTTTT. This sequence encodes CASSETGNTGELFF.

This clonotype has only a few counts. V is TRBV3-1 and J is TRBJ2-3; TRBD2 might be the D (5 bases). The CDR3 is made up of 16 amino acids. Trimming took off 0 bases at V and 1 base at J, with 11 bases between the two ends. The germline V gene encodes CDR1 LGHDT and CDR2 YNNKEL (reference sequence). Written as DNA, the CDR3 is TGTGCCAGCAGCCAAGACCTAGGGCGGGGCACAGATACGCAGTATTTT. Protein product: CASSQDLGRGTDTQYF.

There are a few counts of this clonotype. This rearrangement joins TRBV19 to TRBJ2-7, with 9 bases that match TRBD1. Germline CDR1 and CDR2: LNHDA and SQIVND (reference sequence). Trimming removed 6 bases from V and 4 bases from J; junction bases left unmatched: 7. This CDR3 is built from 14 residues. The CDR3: CASSRTGEGYEQYF. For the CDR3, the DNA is TGTGCCAGTAGCAGGACAGGGGAAGGTTACGAGCAGTACTTC.

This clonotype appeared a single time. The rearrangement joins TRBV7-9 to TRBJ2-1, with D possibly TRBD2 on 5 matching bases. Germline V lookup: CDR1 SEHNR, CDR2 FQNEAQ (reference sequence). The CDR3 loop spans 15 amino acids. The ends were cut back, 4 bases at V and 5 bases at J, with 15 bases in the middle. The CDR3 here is CASSSYRRPHNEQFF. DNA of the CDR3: TGTGCCAGCAGCTCGTACCGGAGGCCCCACAATGAGCAGTTCTTC.

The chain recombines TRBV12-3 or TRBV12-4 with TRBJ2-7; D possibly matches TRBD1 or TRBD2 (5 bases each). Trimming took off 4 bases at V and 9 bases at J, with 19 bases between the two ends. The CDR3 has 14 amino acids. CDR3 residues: CASSSRGAARGQYF. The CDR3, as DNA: TGTGCCAGCAGTTCCCGTGGGGCCGCACGGGGGCAGTACTTC.

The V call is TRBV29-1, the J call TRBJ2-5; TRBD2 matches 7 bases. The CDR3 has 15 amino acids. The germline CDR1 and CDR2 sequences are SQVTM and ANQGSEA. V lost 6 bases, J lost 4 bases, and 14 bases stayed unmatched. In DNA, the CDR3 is TGCAGCGTAGGGGAGGGTTCGGCAGTCGGAGAGACCCAGTACTTC. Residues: CSVGEGSAVGETQYF.

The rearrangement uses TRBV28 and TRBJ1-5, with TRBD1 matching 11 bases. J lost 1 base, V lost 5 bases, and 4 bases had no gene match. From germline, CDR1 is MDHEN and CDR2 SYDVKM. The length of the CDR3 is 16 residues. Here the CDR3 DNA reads TGTGCCAGCAGTGAAGGGGACAGGGGGAGCAATCAGCCCCAGCATTTT. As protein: CASSEGDRGSNQPQHF.

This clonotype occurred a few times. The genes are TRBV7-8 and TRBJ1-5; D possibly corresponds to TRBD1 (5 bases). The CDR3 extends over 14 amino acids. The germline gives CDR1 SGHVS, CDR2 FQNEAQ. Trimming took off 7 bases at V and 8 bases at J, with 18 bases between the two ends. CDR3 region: CASTPGRVQEPQHF. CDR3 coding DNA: TGTGCCAGCACCCCCGGCAGGGTACAGGAGCCCCAGCATTTT.

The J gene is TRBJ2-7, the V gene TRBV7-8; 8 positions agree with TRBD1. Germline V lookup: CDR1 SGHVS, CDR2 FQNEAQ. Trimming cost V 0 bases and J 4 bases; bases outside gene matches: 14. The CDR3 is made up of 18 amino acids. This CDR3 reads CASSLAERQGLVRYEQYF. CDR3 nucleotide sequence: TGTGCCAGCAGCTTAGCGGAAAGACAGGGGCTAGTTCGGTACGAGCAGTACTTC.

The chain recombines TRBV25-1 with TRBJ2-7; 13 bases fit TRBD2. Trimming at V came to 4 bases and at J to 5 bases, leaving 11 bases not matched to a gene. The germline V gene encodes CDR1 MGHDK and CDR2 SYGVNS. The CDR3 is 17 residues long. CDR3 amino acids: CASSAIGLAGVSDEQYF. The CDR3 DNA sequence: TGTGCCAGCAGTGCCATCGGACTAGCGGGAGTATCCGACGAGCAGTACTTC.

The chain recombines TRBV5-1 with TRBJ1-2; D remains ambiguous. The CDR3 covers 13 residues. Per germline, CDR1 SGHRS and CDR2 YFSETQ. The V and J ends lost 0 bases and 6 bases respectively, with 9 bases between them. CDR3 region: CASSLDIYDGYTF. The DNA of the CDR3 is TGCGCCAGCAGCTTGGATATTTACGATGGCTACACCTTC.

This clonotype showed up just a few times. CDR3 protein: CASSHPRGGLNTEAFF. CDR3 sequence (DNA): TGTGCCAGCAGTCATCCTCGGGGGGGGTTGAACACTGAAGCTTTCTTT. The chain has TRBV12-3 or TRBV12-4 and TRBJ1-1; TRBD1 is a possible D gene (5 bases). The CDR3 has 16 amino acids. Trimming removed 5 bases from V and 0 bases from J, with 16 bases in between.

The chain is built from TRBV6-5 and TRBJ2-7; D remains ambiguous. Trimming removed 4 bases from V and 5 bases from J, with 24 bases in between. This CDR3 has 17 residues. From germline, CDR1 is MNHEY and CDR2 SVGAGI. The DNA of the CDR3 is TGTGCCAGCAGTTCTATCAGGCTACGGTCCCTCCTGCACGAGCAGTACTTC. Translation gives CASSSIRLRSLLHEQYF.

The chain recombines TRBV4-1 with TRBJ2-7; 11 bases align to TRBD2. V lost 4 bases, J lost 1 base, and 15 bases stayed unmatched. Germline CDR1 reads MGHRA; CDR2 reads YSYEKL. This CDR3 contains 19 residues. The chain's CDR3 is CASSRAIGLLAGESYEQYF. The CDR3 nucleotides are TGCGCCAGCAGCCGAGCGATCGGCCTACTAGCGGGAGAGTCCTACGAGCAGTACTTC.

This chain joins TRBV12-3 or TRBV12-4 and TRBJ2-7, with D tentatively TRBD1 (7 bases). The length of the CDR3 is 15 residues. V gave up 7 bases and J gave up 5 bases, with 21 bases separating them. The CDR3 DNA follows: TGTGCCAGCACCCCGAACAGGGGAGGCATCCACGAGCAGTACTTC. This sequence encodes CASTPNRGGIHEQYF.

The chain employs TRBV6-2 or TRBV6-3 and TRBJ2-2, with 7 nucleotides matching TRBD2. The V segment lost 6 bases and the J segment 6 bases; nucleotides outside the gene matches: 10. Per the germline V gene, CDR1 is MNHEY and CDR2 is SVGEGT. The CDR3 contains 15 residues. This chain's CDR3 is CASRRPGLSSGELFF. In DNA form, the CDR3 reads TGTGCCAGCAGACGTCCGGGACTATCGTCCGGGGAGCTGTTTTTT.

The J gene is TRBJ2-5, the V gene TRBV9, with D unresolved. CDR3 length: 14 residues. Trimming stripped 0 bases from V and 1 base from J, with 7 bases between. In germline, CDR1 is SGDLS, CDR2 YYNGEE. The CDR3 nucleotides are TGTGCCAGCAGCGTAGCGCCAAGCCAAGAGACCCAGTACTTC. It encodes CASSVAPSQETQYF.

The CDR3 here is CASSLGSEAGRTDTQYF. CDR3 DNA sequence: TGTGCCAGCAGCTTGGGGTCCGAAGCGGGGCGCACAGATACGCAGTATTTT. The chain couples TRBV5-4 to TRBJ2-3; 7 bases fit TRBD2. The CDR3 is made up of 17 amino acids. Looked up from germline, CDR1 is SGHNT and CDR2 is YYREEE (reference sequence). With V trimmed by 0 bases and J by 1 base, 8 bases remained unmatched.